The rows below give T cell receptor beta chains drawn from one sample of a study of blood T cell repertoires in COVID-19. The repertoire was sequenced with immunoSEQ multiplex PCR; TCRdb's copy has only in-frame clones and lacks some. The data show fewer than 200,000 clones, 74% seen once. Input material: peripheral blood. The source is an elderly woman with acute or convalescent COVID-19. The CDR3 runs from the conserved cysteine through the conserved F or W. D genes are given only for firm matches. For some rows the clone size is stated as once, few or many, or as a class when expanded; others skip it.

v_call: TRBV5-1; d_call: .; clone_size: .; j_call: TRBJ2-5; cdr3_aa: CASSAEETQYF
v_call: TRBV5-4; d_call: .; clone_size: .; j_call: TRBJ1-3; cdr3_aa: CASSLDLGGSGNTIYF
v_call: TRBV7-9; d_call: TRBD1; clone_size: .; j_call: TRBJ2-7; cdr3_aa: CASSHRGRNEQYF
v_call: TRBV6-2/TRBV6-3; d_call: .; clone_size: once; j_call: TRBJ1-1; cdr3_aa: CASSTLRSDNTEAFF
v_call: TRBV25-1; d_call: .; clone_size: .; j_call: TRBJ1-1; cdr3_aa: CASSLAGTEAFF
v_call: TRBV7-2; d_call: TRBD1; clone_size: .; j_call: TRBJ1-5; cdr3_aa: CASSLYRGWNQPQHF
v_call: TRBV5-1; d_call: TRBD1; clone_size: once; j_call: TRBJ1-6; cdr3_aa: CASSFGTGVSYNSPLHF
v_call: TRBV28; d_call: TRBD1; clone_size: few; j_call: TRBJ1-2; cdr3_aa: CASRMTGGAGGYTF
v_call: TRBV2; d_call: .; clone_size: .; j_call: TRBJ2-5; cdr3_aa: CASRERGGGETQYF
v_call: TRBV19; d_call: TRBD2; clone_size: .; j_call: TRBJ2-7; cdr3_aa: CASSIGLAGYEQYF
v_call: TRBV18; d_call: .; clone_size: few; j_call: TRBJ2-5; cdr3_aa: CASSLNSGFQETQYF
v_call: TRBV19; d_call: .; clone_size: many; j_call: TRBJ2-3; cdr3_aa: CATAGSGADTQYF
v_call: TRBV19; d_call: TRBD1; clone_size: .; j_call: TRBJ1-2; cdr3_aa: CASSMLDRGREGYTF
v_call: TRBV11-3; d_call: .; clone_size: .; j_call: TRBJ2-2; cdr3_aa: CASSLPVGELFF
v_call: TRBV18; d_call: TRBD2; clone_size: few; j_call: TRBJ2-1; cdr3_aa: CASSRIAGESYNEQFF
v_call: TRBV4-2; d_call: TRBD2; clone_size: .; j_call: TRBJ2-1; cdr3_aa: CASSQVWGTSGENEQFF
v_call: TRBV18; d_call: TRBD1; clone_size: .; j_call: TRBJ1-6; cdr3_aa: CASSLGTGNNSPLHF
v_call: TRBV27; d_call: TRBD2; clone_size: .; j_call: TRBJ2-1; cdr3_aa: CASTEQAGVTDAEFF
v_call: TRBV19; d_call: TRBD1; clone_size: .; j_call: TRBJ2-1; cdr3_aa: CASSIGQGEREQFF
v_call: TRBV29-1; d_call: TRBD1; clone_size: once; j_call: TRBJ1-2; cdr3_aa: CSAEDRANYGYTF
v_call: TRBV28; d_call: .; clone_size: few; j_call: TRBJ1-2; cdr3_aa: CASRRQASYYGYTF
v_call: TRBV19; d_call: TRBD1; clone_size: .; j_call: TRBJ1-5; cdr3_aa: CASSFTGGRQPQHF